The present entry profiles one T cell receptor (beta chain) with its context. This sample was taken from a study of blood T cell repertoires in COVID-19. Clones were sequenced by immunoSEQ multiplex PCR, and TCRdb holds only the in-frame ones, with some missing. This sample has roughly 160,000 clones, with about 83% found just once. This receptor was taken from a woman older than 75 with acute or convalescent COVID-19. What was sequenced was peripheral blood.

The chain's CDR3 is CASSSRGSGRAHSYEQYF. In nucleotides, the CDR3 is TGTGCCAGCAGCTCCCGAGGTAGCGGGAGGGCTCATTCTTACGAGCAGTACTTC. The chain links TRBV7-2 to TRBJ2-7; 11 bases align to TRBD2. Germline CDR1 SGHTA, CDR2 FQGNSA. The CDR3 loop spans 18 amino acids. V trimming: 4 bases; J trimming: 4 bases; junction bases outside the gene matches: 15.